The sequence of this TCR beta chain was determined in a study of cytomegalovirus exposure and HLA in healthy donors (dated by TCRdb to the late 2010s). Looking at the study overall: In an earlier analysis of around 540 of the donors, 276 Gb of sequence data and 90 million to 130 million unique TCR beta sequences from about 190 million T cells were reported. An early release covering 550 to 700 HLA-typed donors comprised about 300 gigabases of sequencing data and some 79 million unique TCR sequences. Of the roughly 410 genotyped donors, approximately 81% were placed in the genetic ancestry cluster associated with self-reported Caucasian donors. The aim of the study was to test whether cataloging public T cell receptors could identify signatures of past pathogen exposure. The T cell repertoires of 550 to 850 subjects were profiled by immunosequencing and related to cytomegalovirus serostatus. In addition to the first cohort of roughly 670 subjects, a separate validation cohort of 120 different subjects was used. High-throughput TCR immunosequencing, statistical association of individual TCRs with disease status, and machine learning were combined to predict cytomegalovirus infection status. A later analysis re-analyzed previously published TCR beta repertoires from roughly 600 donors and added high-resolution HLA genotyping to study TCR occurrence patterns. Rather than drawing on any new phenotypic data, the later analysis identified candidate immune exposures from TCR beta sequences and the way those sequences occurred across donors. An earlier analysis of 587 of the donors applied high-throughput TCR beta sequencing to assess whether each TCR beta V gene segment acted as functional or pseudogenic. Donor age, sex, ethnicity and CMV serostatus were compiled together with the repertoire data. In a later genetic analysis, genome-wide SNP genotypes for about 55% of the roughly 670 donors were used, and that subset was treated as a discovery cohort. All discovery cohort repertoires had been generated using a single sequencing platform. Both class I and class II loci were covered by HLA typing, at four-digit resolution. Typing coverage differed by locus: A, B, C, DRB1 and DQB1 were typed in roughly 620-640 donors, DQA1 in about 510, DPA1 in nearly 610, and DPB1 in 400 to 480. Several DR-DQ haplotypes were treated as single units for association and clustering because of strong linkage in the cohort. Among approximately 370 genotyped donors of the cohort, an average of around 250,000 unique TCR beta nucleotide sequences was sequenced per donor, of which about 19% were non-productive. General conclusions and limits of the study: Most CMV-associated TCR beta chains appeared to be HLA-restricted in a later analysis, and the HLA associations seemed to be driven largely by CMV exposure. In an earlier analysis of around 500 of the donors, most TCR beta V segments appeared in productive rearrangements about 90% or about 30% of the time, broadly matching IMGT annotations. A later analysis reported that several top co-occurrence clusters appeared linked to parvovirus B19, influenza, CMV and Epstein-Barr virus. Linkage disequilibrium might explain the correlated functional status among segregating V segments, but an unknown experimental factor could not be excluded. HLA typing was unavailable for some donors at each locus, so association tests used only the typed subset. CMV serostatus was the only immune exposure information available for the cohort. Assigning TCR associations to individual alleles was difficult when HLA alleles, especially DR and DQ, strongly co-occurred. A few of the identified cytomegalovirus-associated TCR beta chains were confirmed in vitro to be specific for cytomegalovirus antigens. Compared with equally common non-associated chains, HLA-associated TCR beta chains in a later analysis were more clonally expanded and had lower generation probabilities. A later analysis associated about 17,000 TCR beta sequences with specific HLA alleles at a false discovery rate of 0.05. An association between a missense DCLRE1C variant and V-gene and J-gene trimming of TCR beta chains was found in a later genetic analysis and replicated in an independent cohort. Most TCR sequences were observed very rarely across donors, whereas some public TCRs were present in many individuals. The classifier was reported to diagnose cytomegalovirus status with high specificity and sensitivity in both the original and validation cohorts. A group of highly shared sequence variants was considered likely to be a technical artifact of the sequencing pipeline. The authors suggested that the approach could potentially be extended to other disease states and immunological phenotypes. According to a later analysis, TCR association rates differed among HLA loci, with DRB1 alleles showing the most associated TCRs and HLA-C alleles showing the fewest. Roughly 17 rarely observed V segments, including chromosome 9 orphons, were excluded from the earlier analysis of several hundred of the donors because counts were too low. In this cohort, only TCR beta chains were sequenced, and detectable features were limited by the absence of alpha or paired-chain data. In the study, around 150 TCR beta chains were listed as associated with cytomegalovirus. According to a later genetic analysis, donors in an Asian-associated ancestry cluster had fewer N-insertions in productive TCRs than the roughly 670-donor mean. The presence/absence analyses assumed that sequencing depth was roughly uniform across donors, and that assumption may not be true. The 87-base-pair reads could not distinguish some IMGT-functional V segments, including TRBV6-2 and TRBV6-3, so those segments were excluded. A further reported finding was that TCR beta sequences accurately predicted the HLA-A and HLA-B alleles for most subjects in the first cohort.

Remarks on this clone: Its cognate antigen has yet to be identified. Per-nucleotide qualities are absent, and no much larger clonotype sits a single base away.

Libraries were built with the immunoSEQ multiplex PCR assay. The multiplex PCR relied on a mix of 60 forward primers for TCR Vbeta segments and 13 reverse primers for TCR Jbeta segments. The CDR3 region of rearranged TCR beta genes was amplified from genomic DNA with a multiplex PCR assay. The amplified TCR beta libraries were sequenced on the Illumina HiSeq System as 87-base-pair reads. As for the authors' bioinformatics: Across the 600 to 700 repertoires, a later analysis counted 80 million or so unique TCR beta chains, 9.5 million to 13 million of which were shared by at least two donors. To remove PCR and sequencing errors, raw reads were error-corrected and collapsed into unique sequences using a nearest-neighbor algorithm that merged closely related sequences. CDR3 sequences were aligned to IMGT reference sequences to assign V, D and J gene segments. For a sequence to be retained, a match of at least six nucleotides was required to both a V gene segment and a J gene segment. Rearrangements were classified as productive when the CDR3 lacked stop codons and remained in frame with V and J, and all other rearrangements were classified as non-productive. CDR3 was defined according to IMGT convention as the region running from the second conserved V-encoded cysteine to the conserved J-encoded phenylalanine. The earlier analysis of around 640 of the donors excluded sequences that lacked an unambiguous match to a single V gene segment. An earlier analysis of 500 to 600 of the donors classified V segments as functional when productive rearrangements were above 56.7% and as segregating when the standard deviation between donors was above 5%. A statistical classification framework was developed to diagnose cytomegalovirus status using the catalog of TCR beta chain sequences. A later analysis assigned V and J genes by comparing TCR nucleotide sequences with IMGT/GENE-DB human TR gene sequences. The TCRdist pipeline was used in a later analysis to assign CDR3 sequences and most-parsimonious VDJ recombination scenarios. In a later analysis, every TCR beta chain was defined by the combination of its CDR3 amino acid sequence and its V-gene family, and reads without a unique V-gene family were dropped. As a way to deal with suspected cross-contamination and a sequencing artifact, a later analysis dropped 592 nucleotide sequences that were highly shared and had low generation probability. In a later analysis, a clonal expansion index was calculated for each public chain from normalized within-repertoire ranks of inferred template counts. A later analysis computed generation probabilities with a VDJ recombination model fitted to out-of-frame rearrangements, and checked the results against IGoR. A later analysis scored TCR-TCR, TCR-HLA and TCR-CMV co-occurrence with hypergeometric tests, applying a repertoire-size bias correction to TCR pairs. To estimate false discovery rates, a later analysis permuted the HLA or CMV assignments 20 times. In a later analysis, co-occurring TCRs were grouped using DBSCAN, and TCRdist sequence similarity was added for clustering within HLA-allele-positive subsets. For co-occurrence clustering, repertoires with fewer than 30,000 or more than 120,000 public chains were excluded, along with roughly 5 repertoires with anomalous nucleotide sharing. TCRdb carries this immuneACCESS record with in-frame sequences only. Its versions omit some clonotypes, under half of them owing to an unresolved V gene in the studies checked, with the rest unexplained. V, J and clone size reflect that table, while D and trimming were determined from the DNA. The sample yields over 95,000 clones; over 75% were counted once. Approximately 5% of the sample is taken by the ten largest.

The cohort consisted of 600 to 700 healthy bone marrow donors. Cohort members were all nominally healthy when sampled, although unrecorded immune exposures were likely present. The donor tested CMV seropositive, placing the donor among the 289 seropositive members of the cohort. Every donor gave a peripheral blood sample, and the peripheral blood mononuclear cells from that sample were used for TCR beta sequencing. Genomic DNA was extracted from the blood cell samples with the Qiagen DNeasy Blood Extraction Kit. V has 5 bases trimmed and J has 8 bases trimmed; junction bases matching no gene number 2. Counted from cysteine to phenylalanine, this CDR3 has 11 amino acids. CDR3 DNA only is kept here, 33 bases in frame from base 1. As encoded in the germline V gene, CDR1 is SGHAT while CDR2 is FQNNGV.

This chain is built from TRBV11-2 and TRBJ1-1; TRBD1 fits 7 bases in the junction. The material sequenced was PBMCs. This receptor was identified in a woman aged 30 to 39 in good health and CMV-seropositive. Read as DNA, the sequence is TGTGCCAGCAGCATAGGGGGCGAAGCTTTCTTT. This sequence encodes CASSIGGEAFF.